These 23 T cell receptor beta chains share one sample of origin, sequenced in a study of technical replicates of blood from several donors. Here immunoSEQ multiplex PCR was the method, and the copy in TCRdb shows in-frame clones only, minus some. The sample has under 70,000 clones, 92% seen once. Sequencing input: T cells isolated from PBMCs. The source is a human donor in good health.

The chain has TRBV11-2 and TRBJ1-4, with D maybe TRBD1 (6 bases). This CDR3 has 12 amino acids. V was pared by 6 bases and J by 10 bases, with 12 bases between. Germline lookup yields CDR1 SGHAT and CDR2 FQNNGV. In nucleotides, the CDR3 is TGTGCCAGCAGAAACAGGGAAGGAAAACTGTTTTTT. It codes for CASRNREGKLFF.

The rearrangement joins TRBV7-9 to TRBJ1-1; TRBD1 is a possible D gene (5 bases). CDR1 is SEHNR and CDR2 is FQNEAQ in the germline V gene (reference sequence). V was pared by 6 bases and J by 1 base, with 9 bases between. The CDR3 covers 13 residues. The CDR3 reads CASSPDKNTEAFF. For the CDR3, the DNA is TGTGCCAGCAGTCCGGACAAGAACACTGAAGCTTTCTTT.

The CDR3 is CASRDTTTGELFF. CDR3 sequence (DNA): TGTGCCAGCAGGGATACTACAACCGGGGAGCTGTTTTTT. The chain carries TRBV11-2 and TRBJ2-2; no clear D gene. This CDR3 spans 13 amino acids. CDR1 SGHAT and CDR2 FQNNGV come from the germline V gene. V was cut by 6 bases and J by 5 bases, with 10 bases left in between.

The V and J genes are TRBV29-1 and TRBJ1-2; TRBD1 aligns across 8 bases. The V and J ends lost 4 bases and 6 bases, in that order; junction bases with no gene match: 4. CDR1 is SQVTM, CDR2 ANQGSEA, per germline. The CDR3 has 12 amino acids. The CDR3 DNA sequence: TGCAGCGTTGTATCAGGGGGCGATGGCTACACCTTC. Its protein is CSVVSGGDGYTF.

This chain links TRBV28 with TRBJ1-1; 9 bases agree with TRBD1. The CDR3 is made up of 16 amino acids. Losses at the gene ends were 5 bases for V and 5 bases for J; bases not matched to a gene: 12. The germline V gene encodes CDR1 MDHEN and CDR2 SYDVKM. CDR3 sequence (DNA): TGTGCCAGCAGTGTTCGACAGGGGGTCTTGGGTACTGAAGCTTTCTTT. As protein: CASSVRQGVLGTEAFF.

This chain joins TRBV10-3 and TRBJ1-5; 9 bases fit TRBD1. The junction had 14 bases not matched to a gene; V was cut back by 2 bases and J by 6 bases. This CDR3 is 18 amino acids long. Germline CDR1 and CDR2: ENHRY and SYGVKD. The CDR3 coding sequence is TGTGCCATCAGTGAGGATTTCGGGACAGGGAGGCTTACTCAGCCCCAGCATTTT. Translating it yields CAISEDFGTGRLTQPQHF.

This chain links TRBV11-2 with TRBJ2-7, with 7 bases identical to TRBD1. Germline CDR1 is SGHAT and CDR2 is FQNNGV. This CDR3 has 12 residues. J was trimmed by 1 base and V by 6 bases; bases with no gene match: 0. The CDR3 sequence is CASRGQSYEQYF. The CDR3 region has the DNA TGTGCCAGCAGGGGACAGTCCTACGAGCAGTACTTC.

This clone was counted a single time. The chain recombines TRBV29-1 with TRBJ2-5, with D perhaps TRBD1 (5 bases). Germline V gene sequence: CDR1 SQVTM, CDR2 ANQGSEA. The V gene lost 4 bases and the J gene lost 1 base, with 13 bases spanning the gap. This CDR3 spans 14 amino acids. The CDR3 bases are TGCAGCGTTGCCTGGGGCTTCGGCCAAGAGACCCAGTACTTC. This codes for CSVAWGFGQETQYF.

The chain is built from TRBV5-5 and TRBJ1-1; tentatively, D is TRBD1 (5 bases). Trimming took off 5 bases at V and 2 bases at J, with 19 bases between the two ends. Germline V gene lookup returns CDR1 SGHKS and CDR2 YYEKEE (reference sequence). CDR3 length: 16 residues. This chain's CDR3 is CASSLTGAPLNTEAFF. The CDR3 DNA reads TGTGCCAGCAGTTTAACAGGAGCCCCTCTAAACACTGAAGCTTTCTTT.

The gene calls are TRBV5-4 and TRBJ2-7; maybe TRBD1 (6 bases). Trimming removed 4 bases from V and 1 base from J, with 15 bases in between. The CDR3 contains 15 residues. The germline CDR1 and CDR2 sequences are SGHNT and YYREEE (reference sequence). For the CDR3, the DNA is TGTGCCAGCAGCCCCCCGGACAGCCCGTCCTACGAGCAGTACTTC. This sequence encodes CASSPPDSPSYEQYF.

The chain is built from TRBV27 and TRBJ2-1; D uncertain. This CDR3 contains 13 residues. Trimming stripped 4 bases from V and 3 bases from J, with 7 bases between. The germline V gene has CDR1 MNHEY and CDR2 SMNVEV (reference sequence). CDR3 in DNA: TGTGCCAGCAGTTCGACAAGCTACAATGAGCAGTTCTTC. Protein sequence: CASSSTSYNEQFF.

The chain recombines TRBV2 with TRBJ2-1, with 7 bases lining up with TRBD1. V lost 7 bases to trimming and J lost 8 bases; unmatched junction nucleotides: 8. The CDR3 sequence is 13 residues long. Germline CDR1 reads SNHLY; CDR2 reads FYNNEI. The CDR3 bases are TGTGCCAGCACGAAAGGGGGCTGGGATGAGCAGTTCTTC. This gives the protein CASTKGGWDEQFF.

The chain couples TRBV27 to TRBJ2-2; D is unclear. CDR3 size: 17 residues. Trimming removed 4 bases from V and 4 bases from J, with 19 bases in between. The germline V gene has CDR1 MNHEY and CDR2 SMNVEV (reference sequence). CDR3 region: CASSYFSSGRSTGELFF. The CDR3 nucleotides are TGTGCCAGCAGTTACTTTTCAAGTGGCAGGTCCACCGGGGAGCTGTTTTTT.

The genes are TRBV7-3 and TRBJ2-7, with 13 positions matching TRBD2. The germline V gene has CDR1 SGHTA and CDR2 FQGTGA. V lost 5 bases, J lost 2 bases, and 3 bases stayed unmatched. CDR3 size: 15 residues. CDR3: CASSRLAGGPYEQYF. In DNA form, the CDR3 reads TGTGCCAGCAGCAGACTAGCGGGAGGCCCCTACGAGCAGTACTTC.

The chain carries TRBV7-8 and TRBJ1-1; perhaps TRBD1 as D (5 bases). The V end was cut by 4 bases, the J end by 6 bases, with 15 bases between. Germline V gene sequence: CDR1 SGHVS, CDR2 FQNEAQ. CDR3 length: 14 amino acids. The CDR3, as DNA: TGTGCCAGCAGCTGGGGCAGAGAGTTGTCTGAAGCTTTCTTT. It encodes CASSWGRELSEAFF. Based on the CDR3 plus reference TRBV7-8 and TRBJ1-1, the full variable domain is GAGVSQSPRYKVAKRGQDVALRCDPISGHVSLFWYQQALGQGPEFLTYFQNEAQLDKSGLPSDRFFAERPEGSVSTLKIQRTQQEDSAVYLCASSWGRELSEAFFGQGTRLTVV.

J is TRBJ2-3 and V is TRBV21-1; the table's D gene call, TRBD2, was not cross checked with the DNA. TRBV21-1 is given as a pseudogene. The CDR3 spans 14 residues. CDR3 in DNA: TGTGCCAGCAGCAAAGAGCTGCGGTTCTATACGCAGTATTTT. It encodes CASSKELRFYTQYF.

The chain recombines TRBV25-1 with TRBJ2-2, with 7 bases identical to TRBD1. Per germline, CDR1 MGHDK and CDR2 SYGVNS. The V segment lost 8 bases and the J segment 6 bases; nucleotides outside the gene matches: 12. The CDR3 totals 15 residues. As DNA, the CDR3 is TGTGCCAGCCGGGGACAGCTTTACCGGTCCGGGGAGCTGTTTTTT. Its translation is CASRGQLYRSGELFF. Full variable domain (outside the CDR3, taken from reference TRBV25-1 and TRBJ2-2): EADIYQTPRYLVIGTGKKITLECSQTMGHDKMYWYQQDPGMELHLIHYSYGVNSTEKGDLSSESTVSRIRTEHFPLTLESARPSHTSQYLCASRGQLYRSGELFFGEGSRLTVL.

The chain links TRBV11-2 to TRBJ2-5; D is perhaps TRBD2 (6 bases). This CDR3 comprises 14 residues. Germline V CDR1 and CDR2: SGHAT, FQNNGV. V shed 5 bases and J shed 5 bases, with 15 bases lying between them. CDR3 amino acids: CASSHTAAGETQYF. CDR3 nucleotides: TGTGCCAGCAGCCACACCGCCGCGGGGGAGACCCAGTACTTC.

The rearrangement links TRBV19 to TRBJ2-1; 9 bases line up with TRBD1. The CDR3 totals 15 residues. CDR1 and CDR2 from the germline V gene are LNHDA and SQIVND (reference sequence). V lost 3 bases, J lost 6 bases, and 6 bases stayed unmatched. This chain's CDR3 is CASSIRTGELNEQFF. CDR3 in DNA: TGTGCCAGTAGTATCCGGACAGGGGAACTCAATGAGCAGTTCTTC.

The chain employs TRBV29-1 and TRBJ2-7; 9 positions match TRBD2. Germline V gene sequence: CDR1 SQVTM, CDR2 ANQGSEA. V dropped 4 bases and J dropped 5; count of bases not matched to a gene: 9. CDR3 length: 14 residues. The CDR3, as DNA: TGCAGCGTTGTTTCTAGCGGGGAACCTAACGAGCAGTACTTC. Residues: CSVVSSGEPNEQYF.

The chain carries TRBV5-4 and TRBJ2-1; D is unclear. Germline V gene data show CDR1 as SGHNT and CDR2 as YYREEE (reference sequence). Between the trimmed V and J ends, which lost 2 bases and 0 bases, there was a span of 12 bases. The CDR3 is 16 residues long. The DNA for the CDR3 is TGTGCCAGCAGCTTAGTCAGCGCTAGCTCCTACAATGAGCAGTTCTTC. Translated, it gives CASSLVSASSYNEQFF.

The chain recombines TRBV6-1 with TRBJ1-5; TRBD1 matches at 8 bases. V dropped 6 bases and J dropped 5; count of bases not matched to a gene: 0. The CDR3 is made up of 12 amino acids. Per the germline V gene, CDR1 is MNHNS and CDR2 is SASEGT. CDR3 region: CASRDRDQPQHF. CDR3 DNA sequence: TGTGCCAGCAGGGACAGGGATCAGCCCCAGCATTTT.

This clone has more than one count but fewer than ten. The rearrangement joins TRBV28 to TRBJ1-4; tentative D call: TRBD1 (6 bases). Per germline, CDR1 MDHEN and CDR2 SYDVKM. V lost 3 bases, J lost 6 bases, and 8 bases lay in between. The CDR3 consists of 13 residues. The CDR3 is CASSLGGHEKLFF. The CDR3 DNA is TGTGCCAGCAGTTTGGGGGGGCATGAAAAACTGTTTTTT.